Presented here are 5 T cell receptor beta chains from one specimen sequenced in a study of blood T cell repertoires in COVID-19. Profiled with immunoSEQ multiplex PCR; TCRdb holds only in-frame clones, not every one. The table shows approximately 170,000 clones, with about four fifths occurring only once. Sequencing input: PBMCs or T cells enriched from blood (not recorded which). These receptors all stem from a man aged 50 or older who had recovered from COVID-19.

The rearrangement joins TRBV5-4 to TRBJ2-2, with TRBD2 matching over 10 bases. This CDR3 spans 16 amino acids. Germline V gene data show CDR1 as SGHNT and CDR2 as YYREEE (reference sequence). J was trimmed by 0 bases and V by 6 bases; bases with no gene match: 5. This CDR3 is CASTRSGGANTGELFF. The CDR3 nucleotides read TGTGCCAGCACCCGAAGCGGGGGGGCGAACACCGGGGAGCTGTTTTTT.

The rearrangement uses TRBV9 and TRBJ1-5, with 9 nucleotides matching TRBD1. Germline assignment: CDR1 SGDLS and CDR2 YYNGEE. CDR3 length: 16 residues. Trimming removed 4 bases from V and 2 bases from J; junction bases left unmatched: 7. The chain's CDR3 is CASSPRDRAGNQPQHF. The CDR3 nucleotides read TGTGCCAGCAGCCCGAGGGACAGGGCGGGCAATCAGCCCCAGCATTTT.

The chain recombines TRBV24-1 with TRBJ1-5; 7 positions match TRBD1. There are 16 residues in the CDR3. Germline V lookup: CDR1 KGHDR, CDR2 SFDVKD. V was pared by 0 bases and J by 3 bases, with 4 bases of the junction left unmatched. As DNA, the CDR3 is TGTGCCACCAGTGATTTGTTCGGGACAGCCAATCAGCCCCAGCATTTT. Encoded protein: CATSDLFGTANQPQHF.

This chain joins TRBV7-2 and TRBJ2-2, with 7 bases lining up with TRBD2. The trim removed 1 base at V and 0 bases at J, leaving 2 bases unmatched. Germline loops: CDR1 SGHTA, CDR2 FQGNSA. This CDR3 region has 16 residues. The chain's CDR3 is CASSLGGTTNTGELFF. In DNA form, the CDR3 reads TGTGCCAGCAGCTTAGGCGGGACTACGAACACCGGGGAGCTGTTTTTT.

The rearrangement uses TRBV5-6 and TRBJ1-2, with TRBD1 matching 9 bases. This CDR3 has 16 amino acids. Trimming cost V 1 base and J 5 bases; bases outside gene matches: 9. Germline V gene sequence: CDR1 SGHDT, CDR2 YYEEEE. The CDR3 spells CASSLPPTGGWYGYTF. As DNA, the CDR3 is TGTGCCAGCAGCTTGCCGCCCACAGGGGGCTGGTATGGCTACACCTTC.